Below, 15 T cell receptor beta chains from the same sample are listed, as sequenced in a study of T-cell memory formation after mild COVID-19 (TCRdb year 2021). The library was built by means of 5' RACE. The sequencing machine was an Illumina NovaSeq 6000. TCRdb trimmed the raw reads at Q25, called clones with MiXCR and kept productive beta chains. Merged by CDR3 protein, the rows form single entries marked with the most common genes and DNA. For this sample there are nearly 200,000 distinct CDR3 sequences; 18% appear just once. 2% to 3% of the sample goes to the ten largest clones. Sequencing was done on a sample of PBMCs or a T cell subset sorted from them (not recorded which). These receptors all stem from an adult woman who had mild COVID-19 (a few samples of this study predate the infection). The sample titles of this study are shuffled in the database, so cell type and time point are left out; the donor was told from shared clones.

The chain has TRBV5-1 and TRBJ2-7, with 8 bases matching TRBD1. The CDR3 consists of 14 residues. V lost 3 bases to trimming and J lost 3 bases; unmatched junction nucleotides: 5. The germline CDR1 and CDR2 sequences are SGHRS and YFSETQ. The CDR3 spells CASSSDRDGYEQYF. The CDR3 DNA is TGCGCCAGCAGCTCGGACAGGGACGGCTACGAGCAGTACTTC.

This clonotype was seen a handful of times. This chain links TRBV5-1 with TRBJ2-1; 11 bases match TRBD2. The CDR3 consists of 18 residues. Germline values: CDR1 SGHRS, CDR2 YFSETQ. The trim removed 1 base at V and 0 bases at J, leaving 6 bases unmatched. DNA for the CDR3: TGCGCCAGCAGCTTGTGGCTAGCGGGGGGTTCCTCCTACAATGAGCAGTTCTTC. Amino acids: CASSLWLAGGSSYNEQFF. The complete variable domain, with remaining parts taken from reference TRBV5-1 and TRBJ2-1, reads KAGVTQTPRYLIKTRGQQVTLSCSPISGHRSVSWYQQTPGQGLQFLFEYFSETQRNKGNFPGRFSGRQFSNSRSEMNVSTLELGDSALYLCASSLWLAGGSSYNEQFFGPGTRLTVL.

The chain employs TRBV20-1 and TRBJ2-1, with TRBD2 matching 10 bases. The CDR3 runs to 15 residues. V was pared by 2 bases and J by 3 bases, with 4 bases of the junction left unmatched. CDR1 is DFQATT, CDR2 SNEGSKA, per germline (reference sequence). The CDR3 nucleotides are TGCAGTGCTAGAAGCGGGAGGGCCTTCTACAATGAGCAGTTCTTC. Translated: CSARSGRAFYNEQFF.

The rearrangement joins TRBV29-1 to TRBJ1-1, with D possibly TRBD1 on 5 matching bases. The V end lost 5 bases, the J end lost 1 base, and 11 bases lay between the germline ends. The length of the CDR3 is 13 residues. Germline V gene lookup returns CDR1 SQVTM and CDR2 ANQGSEA. The CDR3 bases are TGCAGCGTTAGCGACAGCTGGAACACTGAAGCTTTCTTT. It encodes CSVSDSWNTEAFF.

This chain joins TRBV2 and TRBJ2-7, with 10 bases identical to TRBD2. Germline V CDR1 and CDR2: SNHLY, FYNNEI. The V segment lost 5 bases and the J segment 6 bases; nucleotides outside the gene matches: 10. The CDR3 runs to 15 residues. CDR3 region: CASSQASGRYGEQYF. The CDR3 DNA reads TGTGCCAGCAGTCAGGCTAGCGGGAGATATGGCGAGCAGTACTTC.

The chain's CDR3 is CASSPMTGHANYGYTF. The CDR3 nucleotides are TGTGCCAGCAGCCCTATGACGGGGCACGCTAACTATGGCTACACCTTC. The gene calls are TRBV7-9 and TRBJ1-2, with D tentatively TRBD1 (5 bases). The V gene lost 5 bases and the J gene lost 0 bases, with 16 bases spanning the gap. There are 16 residues in the CDR3. From germline, CDR1 is SEHNR and CDR2 FQNEAQ (reference sequence). Filled out from reference TRBV7-9 and TRBJ1-2, the complete variable domain reads DTGVSQNPRHKITKRGQNVTFRCDPISEHNRLYWYRQTLGQGPEFLTYFQNEAQLEKSRLLSDRFSAERPKGSFSTLEIQRTEQGDSAMYLCASSPMTGHANYGYTFGSGTRLTVV.

This clonotype was counted between two and nine times. This chain connects TRBV3-1 to TRBJ2-5; TRBD2 matches 10 bases. CDR3 size: 20 residues. After removal of 2 bases from V and 4 bases from J, the junction contained 19 bases not matched to a gene. Germline lookup yields CDR1 LGHDT and CDR2 YNNKEL (reference sequence). DNA of the CDR3: TGTGCCAGCAGCCAACTATCCCCACGATCAGCGGGGGGGCTTGGAGAGACCCAGTACTTC. It encodes CASSQLSPRSAGGLGETQYF.

This clonotype came up a few times. The chain couples TRBV12-3 or TRBV12-4 to TRBJ2-3; tentative D call: TRBD1 (6 bases). The CDR3 loop spans 14 amino acids. Trimming stripped 6 bases from V and 1 base from J, with 11 bases between. The chain's CDR3 is CASSHRVGTDTQYF. The CDR3 coding sequence is TGTGCCAGCAGCCACAGGGTAGGCACAGATACGCAGTATTTT.

This clonotype was seen a few times. In DNA, the CDR3 is TGCAGTGCTAGAACCCCTCATACGGATACGCAGTATTTT. Translated, it gives CSARTPHTDTQYF. This rearrangement joins TRBV20-1 to TRBJ2-3; D uncertain. Germline loops: CDR1 DFQATT, CDR2 SNEGSKA (reference sequence). The CDR3 covers 13 residues. V was trimmed by 2 bases and J by 6 bases, leaving 12 bases between them.

This chain joins TRBV7-9 and TRBJ1-2; a weak D match, TRBD1 (5 bases). Per germline, CDR1 SEHNR and CDR2 FQNEAQ (reference sequence). This CDR3 has 14 amino acids. V lost 1 base and J lost 8, with 14 bases in between. The CDR3 sequence is CASSLVGEGGGYTF. CDR3 nucleotides: TGTGCCAGCAGCTTAGTAGGGGAAGGCGGAGGCTACACCTTC.

This clonotype was seen only a few times. The chain uses TRBV5-1 and TRBJ2-2; TRBD2 matches 8 bases. Germline assignment: CDR1 SGHRS and CDR2 YFSETQ. The CDR3 has 17 amino acids. V shed 0 bases and J 0 bases; nucleotides not matched to a gene: 4. Written as DNA, the CDR3 is TGCGCCAGCAGCTTGGCCTCGGGGGGGGCGAACACCGGGGAGCTGTTTTTT. This gives the protein CASSLASGGANTGELFF.

J is TRBJ2-1 and V is TRBV3-1; TRBD2 agrees at 8 bases. This CDR3 comprises 15 residues. V was clipped by 1 base and J by 7 bases; unmatched bases: 6. Germline V gives CDR1 LGHDT, CDR2 YNNKEL (reference sequence). This chain's CDR3 is CASSQGLARVNEQFF. The CDR3 region has the DNA TGTGCCAGCAGCCAAGGACTAGCGAGGGTGAATGAGCAGTTCTTC.

The chain uses TRBV7-3 and TRBJ2-3, with 10 bases that match TRBD2. The germline V gene encodes CDR1 SGHTA and CDR2 FQGTGA. The CDR3 spans 14 residues. V shed 5 bases, J shed 4 bases, and the junction held 3 bases outside the gene matches. The CDR3 region has the DNA TGTGCCAGCAGCATGACTAGCGGGTCAGATACGCAGTATTTT. It translates to CASSMTSGSDTQYF.

This clonotype was seen a few times. The genes are TRBV7-7 and TRBJ2-2; D may be TRBD1 or TRBD2 (5 bases each). Germline loops: CDR1 SSHAT, CDR2 FNYEAQ (reference sequence). The CDR3 consists of 11 residues. Trimming stripped 6 bases from V and 6 bases from J, with 5 bases between. The CDR3 region is CASRGAGELFF. CDR3 sequence (DNA): TGTGCCAGCAGGGGGGCCGGGGAGCTGTTTTTT.

A few counts support this clonotype. V usage is TRBV7-2 and J usage is TRBJ1-5; D may be TRBD1 (5 bases). Trimming removed 2 bases from V and 2 bases from J, with 7 bases in between. Per germline, CDR1 SGHTA and CDR2 FQGNSA. This CDR3 is 14 amino acids long. The CDR3 nucleotides are TGTGCCAGCAGCTTACAGGGTGGCAATCAGCCCCAGCATTTT. Its protein is CASSLQGGNQPQHF.